This T cell receptor (beta chain) was profiled in a study of T cell responses to AZD1222 COVID-19 vaccine. Assay: immunoSEQ multiplex PCR; the TCRdb copy retains only in-frame clones and omits some. Of 100,000 to 150,000 clones detected, roughly 93% appear once; the ten largest clones hold 1.7%. Germline V gene data show CDR1 as MNHNS and CDR2 as SASEGT. V was cut by 3 bases and J by 5 bases, with 5 bases left in between. CDR3 size: 13 residues. The chain couples TRBV6-1 to TRBJ1-6; D unclear. The TCR originated in an adult in good health. This material consisted of peripheral blood, taken on day 0 of AZD1222 vaccination. The CDR3 is CASSDTDNSPLHF. As DNA, the CDR3 is TGTGCCAGCAGTGACACAGATAATTCACCCCTCCACTTT.